This T cell receptor (beta chain) stems from a study of post-analysis software for immune sequencing data. Study information: The study covered relapsing-remitting, secondary progressive and progressive-relapsing courses of multiple sclerosis. General observations from the study: Among roughly 5 TRBV segments more frequent in patients than controls were TRBV5-6, TRBV5-1 and TRBV20-1. Normalized Chao1 diversity in multiple sclerosis patients fell significantly below that of controls. Pronounced co-clustering by F measure was evident among identically batched samples.

Prepared TCR beta cDNA libraries contained unique molecular identifiers. A population of 1 to 10 million T cells gave rise to approximately 530,000 cDNA molecules. A single record per CDR3 protein comes from TCRdb applying MiXCR to the PCR reads. Found here are more than 450,000 distinct CDR3 sequences, roughly 34% of them singletons; the top ten hold about 6%. This CDR3 has 13 residues. V was clipped by 0 bases and J by 6 bases; unmatched bases: 5. Germline V lookup: CDR1 SQVTM, CDR2 ANQGSEA. Ten or more counts support this clonotype. Antigen: not known. V usage is TRBV29-1 and J usage is TRBJ2-7; 7 bases align to TRBD2. Sequenced input: blood. This sequence originates from a girl between 2 and 17 years old with multiple sclerosis. The CDR3 DNA reads TGCAGCGTTGAAGAGCTAGCGGTGGGCGAGCAGTACTTC. As protein: CSVEELAVGEQYF.